A selection of T cell receptor beta chains follows, all from one sample in a study of shared clonotypes between healthy human individuals. Using immunoSEQ multiplex PCR, the repertoire was profiled, and TCRdb retains in-frame clones only, with some absent. This sample has hundreds of thousands of clones, with 92% found just once. Sequencing input: naive CD8+ T cells sorted from blood. These receptors originate from a man aged 25-45 years in good health. Each CDR3 is given with its conserved first and last residue. The D gene is left open where the match is weak. Expanded clones are given a class, and other clones once, few, many or no size at all.

v_gene	j_gene	d_gene	abundance	CDR3aa	CDR3nt
TRBV4-1	TRBJ2-2	.	.	CASSLDTYTGELFF	TGCGCCAGCAGCCTGGACACATACACCGGGGAGCTGTTTTTT
TRBV9	TRBJ2-1	.	.	CASSVDGGSYNEQFF	TGTGCCAGCAGCGTAGACGGCGGTTCCTACAATGAGCAGTTCTTC
TRBV27	TRBJ2-1	TRBD2	once	CASSLLPLGLASVEQFF	TGTGCCAGCAGTTTATTACCATTAGGACTAGCGTCTGTTGAGCAGTTCTTC
TRBV14	TRBJ2-1	.	.	CASTLGYNEQFF	TGTGCCAGCACCCTGGGGTACAATGAGCAGTTCTTC
TRBV4-3	TRBJ2-3	.	.	CASSQSTRGTDTQYF	TGCGCCAGCAGCCAGTCTACGCGGGGCACAGATACGCAGTATTTT
TRBV7-6	TRBJ2-2	TRBD1	.	CASSAGQDFFTGELFF	TGTGCCAGCAGCGCCGGACAGGATTTTTTCACCGGGGAGCTGTTTTTT
TRBV2	TRBJ1-1	TRBD1	.	CASSEGRGLIGNTEAFF	TGTGCCAGCAGTGAAGGCAGGGGGCTGATAGGGAACACTGAAGCTTTCTTT
TRBV5-1	TRBJ2-2	TRBD2	.	CASSLGLAGGTGELFF	TGCGCCAGCAGCTTAGGACTAGCGGGAGGAACCGGGGAGCTGTTTTTT
TRBV29-1	TRBJ2-7	.	.	CSVLVSYEQYF	TGCAGCGTTTTAGTCTCCTACGAGCAGTACTTC
TRBV14	TRBJ2-1	.	.	CASSSWGGEQFF	TGTGCCAGCAGTTCTTGGGGTGGTGAGCAGTTCTTC
TRBV9	TRBJ2-5	TRBD1	.	CASSDGTGEGETQYF	TGTGCCAGCAGCGATGGGACAGGGGAAGGAGAGACCCAGTACTTC
TRBV11-2	TRBJ2-5	TRBD1	.	CASSDRWDRGQETQYF	TGTGCCAGCAGCGACCGATGGGACAGGGGCCAAGAGACCCAGTACTTC
TRBV4-2	TRBJ1-1	.	.	CASSQGANTEAFF	TGTGCCAGCAGCCAAGGCGCGAACACTGAAGCTTTCTTT
TRBV19	TRBJ2-6	.	.	CASSSGANVLTF	TGTGCCAGTAGTTCTGGGGCCAACGTCCTGACTTTC
TRBV19	TRBJ2-7	.	.	CASSIAGEGLYEQYF	TGTGCCAGTAGTATAGCGGGAGAGGGGCTCTACGAGCAGTACTTC
TRBV29-1	TRBJ2-7	.	.	CSVEEGQGTYEQYF	TGCAGCGTTGAGGAAGGGCAAGGCACCTACGAGCAGTACTTC
TRBV4-1	TRBJ2-2	.	.	CASSEMWTGELFF	TGCGCCAGCAGCGAGATGTGGACCGGGGAGCTGTTTTTT
TRBV28	TRBJ2-3	TRBD1	.	CASSTDRVSPTDTQYF	TGTGCCAGCAGTACGGACAGGGTGTCACCCACAGATACGCAGTATTTT
TRBV7-8	TRBJ2-1	.	.	CASSFLRDAYNEQFF	TGTGCCAGCAGCTTTCTGCGGGACGCCTACAATGAGCAGTTCTTC
TRBV5-4	TRBJ2-5	.	.	CASTTYPGPPETQYF	TGTGCCAGCACCACATATCCGGGACCCCCAGAGACCCAGTACTTC
TRBV7-9	TRBJ2-3	.	.	CASSPPGGTTDTQYF	TGTGCCAGCAGCCCCCCTGGGGGCACGACAGATACGCAGTATTTT
TRBV27	TRBJ2-7	.	.	CASSLSITPAAEQYF	TGTGCCAGCAGTTTATCGATTACGCCGGCGGCCGAGCAGTACTTC
TRBV6-1	TRBJ2-5	.	.	CASSEALLGIPYF	TGTGCCAGCAGTGAAGCGCTTCTGGGAATCCCCTACTTC
TRBV4-3	TRBJ2-7	.	.	CASSQEYSSLYEQYF	TGCGCCAGCAGCCAAGAGTACAGTTCCCTCTACGAGCAGTACTTC
TRBV7-6	TRBJ2-2	.	few	CASSLVTNTGELFF	TGTGCCAGCAGCTTAGTCACCAACACCGGGGAGCTGTTTTTT
TRBV5-1	TRBJ2-7	.	.	CASSLESYEQYF	TGCGCCAGCAGCTTGGAGTCCTACGAGCAGTACTTC
TRBV7-9	TRBJ2-7	.	.	CASSSTPGIRGHEQYF	TGTGCCAGCAGCTCCACCCCCGGGATCAGGGGTCACGAGCAGTACTTC
TRBV7-2	TRBJ2-1	TRBD2	once	CASRIGTSGNEQFF	TGTGCCAGCCGTATAGGGACTAGCGGGAATGAGCAGTTCTTC
TRBV5-4	TRBJ2-7	TRBD2	.	CASSLAGGEEEQYF	TGTGCCAGCAGCCTAGCGGGAGGGGAAGAGGAGCAGTACTTC
TRBV5-1	TRBJ1-1	.	.	CASTRGGNTEAFF	TGCGCCAGCACCCGGGGAGGGAACACTGAAGCTTTCTTT
TRBV7-2	TRBJ2-7	TRBD2	.	CASSLGDASGRVYEQYF	TGTGCCAGCAGCTTAGGTGATGCTAGCGGGAGAGTCTACGAGCAGTACTTC
TRBV5-1	TRBJ2-7	.	.	CASSKGPTYEQYF	TGCGCCAGCAGCAAAGGGCCAACCTACGAGCAGTACTTC
TRBV27	TRBJ2-5	.	.	CASSLGGEETQYF	TGTGCCAGCAGTTTAGGGGGCGAAGAGACCCAGTACTTC
TRBV5-4	TRBJ2-7	TRBD2	once	CASSLVSSGSYEQYF	TGTGCCAGCAGCTTGGTTTCTAGCGGGAGCTACGAGCAGTACTTC
TRBV5-4	TRBJ1-1	.	.	CASSADSAEAFF	TGTGCCAGCAGCGCCGACAGTGCTGAAGCTTTCTTT
TRBV13	TRBJ2-1	.	.	CASSLSVAGYYDEQFF	TGTGCCAGCAGCTTAAGTGTCGCGGGATATTACGATGAGCAGTTCTTC
TRBV9	TRBJ1-5	.	few	CASSVGVVGQPQHF	TGTGCCAGCAGCGTTGGGGTTGTAGGTCAGCCCCAGCATTTT
TRBV29-1	TRBJ2-3	.	.	CSVRQSNTDTQYF	TGCAGCGTCCGACAGTCTAACACAGATACGCAGTATTTT
TRBV7-9	TRBJ2-2	TRBD2	once	CASWKGLAGASNTGELFF	TGTGCCAGCTGGAAGGGACTAGCGGGAGCATCTAACACCGGGGAGCTGTTTTTT
TRBV9	TRBJ1-2	TRBD1	.	CASSARQGSDNYGYTF	TGTGCCAGCAGCGCCCGACAGGGGTCGGATAACTATGGCTACACCTTC
TRBV29-1	TRBJ1-2	.	.	CSVGDINYGYTF	TGCAGCGTTGGTGACATAAACTATGGCTACACCTTC
TRBV4-1	TRBJ2-7	.	.	CASSQEPVVGVVSEQYF	TGCGCCAGCAGCCAAGAGCCCGTTGTTGGAGTTGTAAGCGAGCAGTACTTC
TRBV2	TRBJ2-4	.	.	CASITQNIQYF	TGTGCCAGCATCACTCAAAACATTCAGTACTTC
TRBV10-1	TRBJ2-7	.	once	CASSEVWSSSSYEQYF	TGCGCCAGCAGTGAGGTGTGGTCCTCTAGCTCCTACGAGCAGTACTTC
TRBV21-1	TRBJ1-5	.	.	CASSKGGGGAIYQPQHF	TGTGCCAGCAGCAAAGGGGGAGGGGGCGCCATATATCAGCCCCAGCATTTT
TRBV6-5	TRBJ2-1	.	once	CASGNLLDEQFF	TGTGCCAGCGGCAACTTGTTGGATGAGCAGTTCTTC
TRBV7-8	TRBJ2-5	.	.	CASSYAGARQETQYF	TGTGCCAGCAGCTATGCCGGGGCCCGCCAAGAGACCCAGTACTTC
TRBV28	TRBJ1-4	.	.	CASSPYRGATNEKLFF	TGTGCCAGCAGTCCGTATCGAGGTGCGACTAATGAAAAACTGTTTTTT
TRBV21-1	TRBJ1-1	.	once	CASLGQNTEAFF	TGTGCCAGCCTGGGACAGAACACTGAAGCTTTCTTT
TRBV6-1	TRBJ2-7	.	.	CASSAVSTYEQYF	TGTGCCAGCAGTGCTGTCAGCACCTACGAGCAGTACTTC
TRBV7-9	TRBJ2-1	.	.	CASSLVAAGADEQFF	TGTGCCAGCAGCTTAGTCGCTGCAGGGGCCGATGAGCAGTTCTTC